This T cell receptor (beta chain) derives from a study of T cell responses to AZD1222 COVID-19 vaccine. Libraries were prepared by immunoSEQ multiplex PCR; TCRdb keeps only in-frame clonotypes and omits some of them. The table lists about 120,000 clones, around 90% of them singletons, with less than 30% in the top ten. Points on this clone: Antigen unknown.

The CDR3 length is 19 residues. The germline CDR1 and CDR2 sequences are LGHNT and FRNRAP. V shed 2 bases, J shed 7 bases, and the junction held 21 bases outside the gene matches. General study points: Variant regions that are unmutated are reportedly the target of nearly half of spike-specific TCRs.

This sequence joins TRBV12-5 and TRBJ1-2; 8 nucleotides line up with TRBD1. The clonotype originates from an adult in good health. The sequences come from peripheral blood, collected on day 0 of AZD1222 vaccination. The CDR3 here is CASGLWPGEFQGAERGYTF. DNA for the CDR3: TGTGCTAGTGGTTTGTGGCCGGGTGAGTTCCAGGGGGCGGAACGTGGCTACACCTTC.